Below are 9 T cell receptor beta chains sequenced from a single sample in a study of T cell responses to AZD1222 COVID-19 vaccine. Assay used: immunoSEQ multiplex PCR; TCRdb lists only in-frame clones, some missing. The profile covers 65,000 to 75,000 clones, with approximately 81% appearing a single time and 21% taken by the ten largest. Sequenced material: peripheral blood, taken on day 0 of AZD1222 vaccination. The receptors originated from an adult in good health.

V and J are TRBV21-1 and TRBJ2-1; TRBD2 was called by the table and not checked on the DNA. TRBV21-1 is termed a pseudogene. This CDR3 is 17 amino acids long. As DNA, the CDR3 is TGTGCCAGCAGCAAAATTTTCCTAGCGGAGGCCTACAATGAGCAGTTCTTC. Translation: CASSKIFLAEAYNEQFF.

The chain employs TRBV9 and TRBJ1-1; D is uncertain. Trimming removed 4 bases at V and 0 bases at J, with 10 bases between. Germline CDR1 and CDR2: SGDLS and YYNGEE. This CDR3 has 14 amino acids. The CDR3 region has the DNA TGTGCCAGCAGCCCAAGATCAATGAACACTGAAGCTTTCTTT. Translated: CASSPRSMNTEAFF.

The V gene is TRBV18, the J gene TRBJ1-6, with D hard to call. The germline CDR1 and CDR2 sequences are KGHSH and LQKENI. The CDR3 totals 13 residues. The germline V and J ends were trimmed by 8 bases and 9 bases, with 14 bases remaining between them. CDR3 nucleotide sequence: TGTGCCAGCAAGGAGCCAGGCAGTTCACCCCTCCACTTT. Encoded protein: CASKEPGSSPLHF.

The chain uses TRBV28 and TRBJ1-2, with D tentatively TRBD1 (5 bases). The CDR3 loop spans 14 amino acids. V was trimmed by 7 bases and J by 8 bases, leaving 20 bases between them. Per germline, CDR1 MDHEN and CDR2 SYDVKM. CDR3 protein: CASTLLERGWGYTF. In DNA, the CDR3 is TGTGCCAGCACCCTATTAGAGCGGGGCTGGGGCTACACCTTC.

The rearrangement joins TRBV6-1 to TRBJ1-5; no definite D call. Germline CDR1 is MNHNS and CDR2 is SASEGT. V lost 3 bases, J lost 7 bases, and 13 bases lay in between. The CDR3 loop spans 14 amino acids. CDR3 bases: TGTGCCAGCAGTGATGTTGCCCCCCGGCAGCCCCAGCATTTT. It specifies CASSDVAPRQPQHF.

This clone showed up just a few times. This chain connects TRBV6-6 to TRBJ1-1; D uncertain. The CDR3 is 12 amino acids. CDR1 MNHNY and CDR2 SVGAGI come from the germline V gene (reference sequence). V lost 0 bases, J lost 7 bases, and 6 bases lay in between. The DNA for the CDR3 is TGTGCCAGCAGTTACTCCAAAAGTGAAGCTTTCTTT. As protein: CASSYSKSEAFF.

The chain recombines TRBV6-5 with TRBJ2-1, with 10 positions matching TRBD2. This CDR3 has 15 amino acids. Per germline, CDR1 MNHEY and CDR2 SVGAGI. The V gene end was trimmed by 5 bases and the J gene end by 4 bases; junction bases not matched to a gene: 5. In DNA, the CDR3 is TGTGCCAGCAGTCCAGCGGGGGGGCTATACAATGAGCAGTTCTTC. Translating gives CASSPAGGLYNEQFF.

V is TRBV27 and J is TRBJ1-6, with 7 bases that match TRBD1. Germline V gene lookup returns CDR1 MNHEY and CDR2 SMNVEV (reference sequence). The CDR3 has 18 residues. Losses at the gene ends were 7 bases for V and 7 bases for J; bases not matched to a gene: 19. CDR3 in DNA: TGTGCCAGCACCCAACGAGGGGGCCACAATCCCGAGAATTCACCCCTCCACTTT. Its protein product is CASTQRGGHNPENSPLHF.

This clone was detected only once. The genes are TRBV27 and TRBJ2-1, with TRBD1 matching 7 bases. There are 13 residues in the CDR3. Germline CDR1 reads MNHEY; CDR2 reads SMNVEV (reference sequence). The V gene end was trimmed by 6 bases and the J gene end by 5 bases; junction bases not matched to a gene: 4. The CDR3 sequence is CASSLTGNNEQFF. In DNA, the CDR3 is TGTGCCAGCAGCCTGACAGGGAACAATGAGCAGTTCTTC.